These 7 T cell receptor beta chains were sequenced from one sample in a study of tumor-infiltrating lymphocytes in primary liver carcinoma. Investigators took RNA and DNA out together from 20-30 mg of unsorted bulk tissue. TCR beta cDNA was prepared out of roughly 490 ng total RNA by means of a constant-region primer. Slightly modified ARM-PCR with three nested multiplex PCR rounds yielded TCR beta libraries. The study ran its first two PCR rounds for roughly 10 cycles each, using TRBV1-TRBV30 forward primers and a C-beta reverse primer. One entry per CDR3 protein results from TCRdb running MiXCR on the multiplex PCR reads. Of roughly 120,000 distinct CDR3 sequences in the sample, around 60% were seen once. Material for sequencing was liver tumor tissue from sampling region 3. Subset of the sample: tumor region T3, left-lateral pole. These receptors originate from a woman aged 55-69 years with primary liver carcinoma and hepatitis B virus infection.

Points on this clonotype: A read error may explain this, as a much larger clone is one base away. CDR3 in amino acids: CASSPIGLAGTETQYF. The CDR3 coding sequence is TGTGCCAGCAGCCCGATCGGACTAGCGGGAACAGAGACCCAGTACTTC. This rearrangement joins TRBV11-2 to TRBJ2-5; 12 nucleotides align to TRBD2. The trim removed 5 bases at V and 4 bases at J, leaving 8 bases unmatched. The CDR3 is 16 amino acids. Germline assignment: CDR1 SGHAT and CDR2 FQNNGV.

Worth noting for this clonotype: In this CDR3 the conserved last residue, phenylalanine or tryptophan, is missing, so a read error is likely. The DNA is omitted, as the CDR3 cannot be located on it reliably, and the CDR3 follows TCRdb's listing. This chain links TRBV4-2 with TRBJ1-2; no DNA check was done on the table's D call, TRBD1. The germline V gene encodes CDR1 LGHNA and CDR2 YNFKEQ. The CDR3 has 13 amino acids, counting both end residues. The CDR3 reads CANSQGFQGKSAS.

Worth noting for this clonotype: A much larger clone differs by one base, so this may be a read error. Written as DNA, the CDR3 is TGTGCCAGCAGCGATCGACACCTCACTCTACAGGGGTACAATGAGCAGTTCTTC. Protein: CASSDRHLTLQGYNEQFF. The chain links TRBV11-2 to TRBJ2-1; TRBD1 aligns across 7 bases. This CDR3 spans 18 amino acids. Germline V gene lookup returns CDR1 SGHAT and CDR2 FQNNGV. Unmatched junction bases numbered 17, after V lost 5 bases and J lost 4 bases.

This clonotype was counted many times. This chain connects TRBV5-1 to TRBJ2-1; maybe TRBD2 (7 bases). Trimming pared 4 bases from V and 10 bases from J, leaving 18 bases between. This CDR3 has 14 amino acids. The germline CDR1 and CDR2 sequences are SGHRS and YFSETQ. The CDR3 here is CASSHEGGAWEQFF. CDR3 bases: TGCGCCAGCAGCCACGAGGGGGGGGCGTGGGAGCAGTTCTTC.

As concerns this clonotype: At one end, the junction sequence differs from germline, possibly due to a read error. This chain connects TRBV11-3 to TRBJ2-3, with 11 bases identical to TRBD2. The length of the CDR3 is 19 residues. Germline-derived CDR1 and CDR2 are SGHNT and YENEEA. The CDR3 bases are TGTGCCAGCAGTTCCGGGACTAGCGGATTAACATTCCAACGGGATACGCAATATTTT. Amino acid sequence: CASSSGTSGLTFQRDTQYF.

This clonotype was detected ten times or more. This rearrangement joins TRBV6-6 to TRBJ2-1, with a tentative D call TRBD1 (6 bases). V gave up 7 bases and J gave up 6 bases, with 7 bases separating them. CDR3 length equals 11 residues. In germline, CDR1 is MNHNY, CDR2 SVGAGI (reference sequence). As DNA, the CDR3 is TGTGCCAGCACAGGGGCCAATGAGCAGTTCTTC. This sequence encodes CASTGANEQFF.

Comments on this clonotype: One base away lies a much larger clone, so this may be a sequencing read error. The chain recombines TRBV13 with TRBJ2-1, with D perhaps given as TRBD1 or TRBD2 (5 bases each). Germline lookup yields CDR1 PRHDT and CDR2 FYEKMQ (reference sequence). V was cut by 3 bases and J by 13 bases, with 19 bases left in between. This CDR3 is 14 amino acids long. CDR3 residues: CASSFRQGGETQFF. CDR3 bases: TGTGCCAGCAGCTTTCGGCAGGGTGGGGAGACCCAGTTCTTC.